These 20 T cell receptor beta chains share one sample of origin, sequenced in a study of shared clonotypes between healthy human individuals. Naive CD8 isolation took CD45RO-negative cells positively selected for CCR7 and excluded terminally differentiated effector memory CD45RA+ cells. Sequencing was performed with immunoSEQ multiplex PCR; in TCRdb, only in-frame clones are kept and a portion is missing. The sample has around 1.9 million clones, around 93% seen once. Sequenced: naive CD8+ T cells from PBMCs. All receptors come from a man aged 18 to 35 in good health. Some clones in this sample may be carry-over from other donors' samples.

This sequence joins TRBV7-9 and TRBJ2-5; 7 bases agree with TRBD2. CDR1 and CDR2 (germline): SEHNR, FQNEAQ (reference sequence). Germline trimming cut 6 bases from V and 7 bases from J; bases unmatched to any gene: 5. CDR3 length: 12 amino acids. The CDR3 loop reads CASRWDYGTQYF. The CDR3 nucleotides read TGTGCCAGCAGGTGGGACTATGGGACCCAGTACTTC.

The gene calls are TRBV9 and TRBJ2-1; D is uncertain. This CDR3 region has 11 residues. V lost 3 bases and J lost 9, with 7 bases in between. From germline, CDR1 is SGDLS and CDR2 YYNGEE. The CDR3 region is CASSAMGEQFF. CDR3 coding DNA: TGTGCCAGCAGCGCCATGGGTGAGCAGTTCTTC.

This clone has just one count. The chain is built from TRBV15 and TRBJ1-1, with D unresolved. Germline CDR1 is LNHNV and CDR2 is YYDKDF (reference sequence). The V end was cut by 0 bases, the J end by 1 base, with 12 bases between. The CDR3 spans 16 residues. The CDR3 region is CATSRDLWVANTEAFF. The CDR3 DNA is TGTGCCACCAGCAGAGATCTGTGGGTGGCGAACACTGAAGCTTTCTTT.

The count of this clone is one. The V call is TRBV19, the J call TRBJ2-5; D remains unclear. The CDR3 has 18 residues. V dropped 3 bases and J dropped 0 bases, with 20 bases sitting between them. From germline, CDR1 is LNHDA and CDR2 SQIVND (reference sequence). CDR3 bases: TGTGCCAGTAGTATGGGTCCAGTAAGCCTTTTCAACCAAGAGACCCAGTACTTC. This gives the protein CASSMGPVSLFNQETQYF.

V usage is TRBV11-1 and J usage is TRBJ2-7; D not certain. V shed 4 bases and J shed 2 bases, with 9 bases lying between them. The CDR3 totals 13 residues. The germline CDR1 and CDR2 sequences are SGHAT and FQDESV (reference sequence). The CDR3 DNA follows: TGTGCCAGCAGCTACCGGACGGCCTACGAGCAGTACTTC. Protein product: CASSYRTAYEQYF. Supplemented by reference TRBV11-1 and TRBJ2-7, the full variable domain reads EAEVAQSPRYKITEKSQAVAFWCDPISGHATLYWYRQILGQGPELLVQFQDESVVDDSQLPKDRFSAERLKGVDSTLKIQPAELGDSAMYLCASSYRTAYEQYFGPGTRLTVT.

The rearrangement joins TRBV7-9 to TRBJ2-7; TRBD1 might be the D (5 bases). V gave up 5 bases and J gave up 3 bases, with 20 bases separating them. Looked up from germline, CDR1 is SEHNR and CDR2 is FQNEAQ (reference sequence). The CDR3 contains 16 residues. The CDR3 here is CASSPRVGRTGYEQYF. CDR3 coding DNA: TGTGCCAGCAGCCCCCGGGTGGGGCGGACCGGCTACGAGCAGTACTTC.

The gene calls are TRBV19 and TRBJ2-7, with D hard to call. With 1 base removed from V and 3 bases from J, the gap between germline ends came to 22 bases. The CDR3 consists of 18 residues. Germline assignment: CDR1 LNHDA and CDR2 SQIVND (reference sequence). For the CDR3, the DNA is TGTGCCAGTAGTATAGGTCTTTTCTCCGCCGCTTCGCTCTACGAGCAGTACTTC. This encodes CASSIGLFSAASLYEQYF. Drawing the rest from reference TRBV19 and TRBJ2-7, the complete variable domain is DGGITQSPKYLFRKEGQNVTLSCEQNLNHDAMYWYRQDPGQGLRLIYYSQIVNDFQKGDIAEGYSVSREKKESFPLTVTSAQKNPTAFYLCASSIGLFSAASLYEQYFGPGTRLTVT.

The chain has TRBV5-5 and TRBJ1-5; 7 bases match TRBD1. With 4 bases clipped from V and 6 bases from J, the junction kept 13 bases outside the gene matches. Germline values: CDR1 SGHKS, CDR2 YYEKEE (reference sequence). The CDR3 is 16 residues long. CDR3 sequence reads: CASSPSFDRDGQPQHF. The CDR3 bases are TGTGCCAGCAGCCCTTCTTTTGACAGGGATGGTCAGCCCCAGCATTTT. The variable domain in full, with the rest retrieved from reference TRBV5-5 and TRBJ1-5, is DAGVTQSPTHLIKTRGQQVTLRCSPISGHKSVSWYQQVLGQGPQFIFQYYEKEERGRGNFPDRFSARQFPNYSSELNVNALLLGDSALYLCASSPSFDRDGQPQHFGDGTRLSIL.

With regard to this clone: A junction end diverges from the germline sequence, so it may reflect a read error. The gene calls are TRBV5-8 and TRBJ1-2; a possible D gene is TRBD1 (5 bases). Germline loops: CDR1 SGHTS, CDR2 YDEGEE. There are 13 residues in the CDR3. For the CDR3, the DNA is TGTGCCAGCAGTTTGGAGGGGTGGTATGGCTACACCTTC. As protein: CASSLEGWYGYTF.

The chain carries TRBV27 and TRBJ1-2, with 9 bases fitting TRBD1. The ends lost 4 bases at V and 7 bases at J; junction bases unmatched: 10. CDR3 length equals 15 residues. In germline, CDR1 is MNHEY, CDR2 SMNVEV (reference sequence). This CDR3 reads CASSSHGQGIIGYTF. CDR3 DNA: TGTGCCAGCAGTTCACATGGACAGGGGATTATTGGCTACACCTTC.

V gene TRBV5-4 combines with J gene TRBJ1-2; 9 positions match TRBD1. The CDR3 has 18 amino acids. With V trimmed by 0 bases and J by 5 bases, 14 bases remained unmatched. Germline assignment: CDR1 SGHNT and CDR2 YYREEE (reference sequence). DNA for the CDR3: TGTGCCAGCAGCTTGGTACCGGGACAGGGTATTAGAGATTATGGCTACACCTTC. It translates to CASSLVPGQGIRDYGYTF.

The CDR3 is CSVGLRRTQETQYF. The CDR3 DNA sequence: TGCAGCGTTGGGCTCCGCCGGACGCAAGAGACCCAGTACTTC. This chain links TRBV29-1 with TRBJ2-5, with unresolved D. The V end lost 4 bases, the J end lost 2 bases, and 14 bases lay between the germline ends. Per the germline V gene, CDR1 is SQVTM and CDR2 is ANQGSEA. The CDR3 runs 14 residues.

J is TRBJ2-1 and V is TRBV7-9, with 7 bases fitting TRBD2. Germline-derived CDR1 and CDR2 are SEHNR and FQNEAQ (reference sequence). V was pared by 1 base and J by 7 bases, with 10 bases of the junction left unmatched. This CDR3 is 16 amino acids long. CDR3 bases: TGTGCCAGCAGCTTAGGGTGGGAGGGCCCTCGGAATGAGCAGTTCTTC. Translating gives CASSLGWEGPRNEQFF.

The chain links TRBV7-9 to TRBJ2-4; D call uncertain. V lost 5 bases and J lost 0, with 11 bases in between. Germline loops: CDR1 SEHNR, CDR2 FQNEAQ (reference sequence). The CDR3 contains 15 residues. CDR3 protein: CASSRSLLAKNIQYF. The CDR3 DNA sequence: TGTGCCAGCAGCCGGTCCCTGCTAGCCAAAAACATTCAGTACTTC. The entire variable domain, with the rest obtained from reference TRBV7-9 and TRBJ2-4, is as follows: DTGVSQNPRHKITKRGQNVTFRCDPISEHNRLYWYRQTLGQGPEFLTYFQNEAQLEKSRLLSDRFSAERPKGSFSTLEIQRTEQGDSAMYLCASSRSLLAKNIQYFGAGTRLSVL.

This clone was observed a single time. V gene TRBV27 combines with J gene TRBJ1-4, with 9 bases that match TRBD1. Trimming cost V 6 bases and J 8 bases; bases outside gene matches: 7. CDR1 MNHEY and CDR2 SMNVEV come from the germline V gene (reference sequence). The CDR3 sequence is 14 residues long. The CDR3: CASRRTGEVEKLFF. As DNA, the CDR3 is TGTGCCAGCAGACGGACAGGGGAGGTGGAAAAACTGTTTTTT.

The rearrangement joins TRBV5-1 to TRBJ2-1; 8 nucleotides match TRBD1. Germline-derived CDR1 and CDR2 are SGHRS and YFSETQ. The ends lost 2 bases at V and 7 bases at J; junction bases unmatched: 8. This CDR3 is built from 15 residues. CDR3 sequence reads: CASSFRQGLKNEQFF. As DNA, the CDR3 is TGCGCCAGCAGCTTTCGACAGGGGCTTAAGAATGAGCAGTTCTTC. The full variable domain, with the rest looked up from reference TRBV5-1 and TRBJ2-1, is KAGVTQTPRYLIKTRGQQVTLSCSPISGHRSVSWYQQTPGQGLQFLFEYFSETQRNKGNFPGRFSGRQFSNSRSEMNVSTLELGDSALYLCASSFRQGLKNEQFFGPGTRLTVL.

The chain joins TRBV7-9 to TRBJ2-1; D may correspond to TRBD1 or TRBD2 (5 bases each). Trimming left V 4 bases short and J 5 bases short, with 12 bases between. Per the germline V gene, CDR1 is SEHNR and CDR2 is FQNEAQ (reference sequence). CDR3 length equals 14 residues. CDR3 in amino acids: CASSSGTDNNEQFF. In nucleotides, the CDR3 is TGTGCCAGCAGCTCCGGGACGGACAACAATGAGCAGTTCTTC.

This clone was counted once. The CDR3 loop is CASNPVGTGGSGYTF. For the CDR3, the DNA is TGTGCCAGCAACCCAGTTGGGACAGGGGGCAGTGGCTACACCTTC. J is TRBJ1-2 and V is TRBV6-1, with 12 bases lining up with TRBD1. CDR3 length: 15 amino acids. CDR1 is MNHNS and CDR2 is SASEGT in the germline V gene. J lost 7 bases, V lost 7 bases, and 10 bases had no gene match.

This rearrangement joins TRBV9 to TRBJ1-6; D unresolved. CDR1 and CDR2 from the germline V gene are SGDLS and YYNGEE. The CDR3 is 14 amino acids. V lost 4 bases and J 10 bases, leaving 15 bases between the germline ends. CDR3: CASSPGLTNSPLHF. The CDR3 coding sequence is TGTGCCAGCAGCCCGGGCCTCACCAACTCACCCCTCCACTTT.

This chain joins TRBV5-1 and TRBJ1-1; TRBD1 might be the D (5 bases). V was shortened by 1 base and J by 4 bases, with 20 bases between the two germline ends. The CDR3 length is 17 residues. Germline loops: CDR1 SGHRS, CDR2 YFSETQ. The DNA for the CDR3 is TGCGCCAGCAGCTTGATGACGACGGGGGGTCAGAGCACTGAAGCTTTCTTT. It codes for CASSLMTTGGQSTEAFF.